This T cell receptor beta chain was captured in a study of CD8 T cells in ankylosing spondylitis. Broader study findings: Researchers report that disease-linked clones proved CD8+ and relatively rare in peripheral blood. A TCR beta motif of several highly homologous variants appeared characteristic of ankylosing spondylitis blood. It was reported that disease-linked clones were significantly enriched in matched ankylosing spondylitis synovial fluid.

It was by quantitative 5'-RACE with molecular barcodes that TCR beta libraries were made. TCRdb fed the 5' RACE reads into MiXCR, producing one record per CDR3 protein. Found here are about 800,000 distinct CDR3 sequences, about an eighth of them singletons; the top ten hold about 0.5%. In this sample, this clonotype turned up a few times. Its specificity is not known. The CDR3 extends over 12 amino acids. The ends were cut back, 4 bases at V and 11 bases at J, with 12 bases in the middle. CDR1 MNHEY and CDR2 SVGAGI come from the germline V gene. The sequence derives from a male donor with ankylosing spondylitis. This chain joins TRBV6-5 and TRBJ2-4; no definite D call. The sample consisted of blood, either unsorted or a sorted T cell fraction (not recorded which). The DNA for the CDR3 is TGTGCCAGCAGTTCCCCAAACACCTTTCAGTACTTC. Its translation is CASSSPNTFQYF.